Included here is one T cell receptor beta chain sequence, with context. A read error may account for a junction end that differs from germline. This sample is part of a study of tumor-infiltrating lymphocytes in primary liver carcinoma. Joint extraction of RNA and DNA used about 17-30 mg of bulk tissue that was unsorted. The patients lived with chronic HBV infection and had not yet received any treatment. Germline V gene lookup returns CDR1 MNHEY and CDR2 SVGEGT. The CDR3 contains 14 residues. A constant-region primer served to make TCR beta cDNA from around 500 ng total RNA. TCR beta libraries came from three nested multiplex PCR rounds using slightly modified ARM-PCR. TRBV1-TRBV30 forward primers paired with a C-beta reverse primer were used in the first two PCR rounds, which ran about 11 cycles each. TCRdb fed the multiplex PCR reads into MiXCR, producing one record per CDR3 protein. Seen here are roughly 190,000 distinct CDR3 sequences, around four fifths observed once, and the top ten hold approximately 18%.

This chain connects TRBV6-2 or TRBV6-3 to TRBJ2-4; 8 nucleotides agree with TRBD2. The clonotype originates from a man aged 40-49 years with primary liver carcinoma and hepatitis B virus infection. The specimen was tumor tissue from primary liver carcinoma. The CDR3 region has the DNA TGTGCCAGCAGTCGCCGGGAGGGCGAAAACATTCAGCACTTC. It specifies CASSRREGENIQHF.